This is a list of T cell receptor beta chains from one sample in a study of cytomegalovirus exposure and HLA in healthy donors. The repertoire was sequenced with immunoSEQ multiplex PCR; TCRdb's copy has only in-frame clones and lacks some. Of 150,000 to 200,000 clones listed, around 77% are singletons. Sequenced input: PBMCs. The receptor set was obtained from a man between 60 and 70 years old in good health and CMV-seronegative. The CDR3 runs from the conserved cysteine through the conserved F or W. A D gene is named only where the DNA matches it firmly. Clone size is given for some rows only: seen once, a few or many times, or a class if the clone is expanded.

>TRBJ1-1|.|.|TRBV12-5
TGTGCTAGTGGTTTAACGGGGTATATCACTGAAGCTTTCTTT
CASGLTGYITEAFF
>TRBJ1-1|.|few|TRBV7-9
TGTGCCAGCAGCTTAGTGGGGGGTGAAGCTTTCTTT
CASSLVGGEAFF
>TRBJ2-3|TRBD1|.|TRBV5-4
TGTGCCAGCAGCCCTCGAAAGGGGGCGTCCACAGATACGCAGTATTTT
CASSPRKGASTDTQYF
>TRBJ1-2|.|.|TRBV28
TGTGCCAGCAGTTTAGGTCAAGGGAGCGGGAACTATGGCTACACCTTC
CASSLGQGSGNYGYTF
>TRBJ1-1|.|.|TRBV18
TGTGCCAGCTCACCAGGGAGGAACACTGAAGCTTTCTTT
CASSPGRNTEAFF
>TRBJ1-4|TRBD1|.|TRBV7-2
TGTGCCAGCACCAGGGGGGGGACAGGGGGTGAAAAACTGTTTTTT
CASTRGGTGGEKLFF
>TRBJ2-2|TRBD1|.|TRBV27
TGTGCCAGCAGTTTCCAGGGACAGAGGGACACCGGGGAGCTGTTTTTT
CASSFQGQRDTGELFF
>TRBJ2-3|TRBD2|.|TRBV29-1
TGCAGCGTCCAAGAGGGAGGGAGGGTCTCTTTCACAGATACGCAGTATTTT
CSVQEGGRVSFTDTQYF
>TRBJ1-1|TRBD1|.|TRBV28
TGTGCCAGCAGTAAGAACAGGGGAGCTTTCTTT
CASSKNRGAFF
>TRBJ1-2|.|.|TRBV5-1
TGCGCCAGCAGCTTGTGGGAAGGGACTGGTGGCTACACCTTC
CASSLWEGTGGYTF
>TRBJ1-1|.|.|TRBV6-6
TGTGCCAGCAGTTACTCCCCTGGGGCCGACACTGAAGCTTTCTTT
CASSYSPGADTEAFF
>TRBJ2-1|TRBD2|.|TRBV10-2
TGCGCCAGCAGTGGAGGACTAGCTTACAATGAGCAGTTCTTC
CASSGGLAYNEQFF
>TRBJ2-7|.|once|TRBV6-1
TGTGCCAGCACGAACTCCCAAACCTACGAGCAGTACTTC
CASTNSQTYEQYF
>TRBJ1-5|.|.|TRBV6-5
TGTGCCAGCAGAGGACAGACAAGCAATCAGCCCCAGCATTTT
CASRGQTSNQPQHF
>TRBJ2-3|.|.|TRBV28
TGTGCCAGCAGGAGCCCAGGGGCAGATACGCAGTATTTT
CASRSPGADTQYF
>TRBJ2-7|.|.|TRBV27
TGTGCCAGCAGGATGACTTTTAGCGACTCCTACGAGCAGTACTTC
CASRMTFSDSYEQYF
>TRBJ1-1|.|.|TRBV27
TGTGCCAGCAATAGCTTGGTGGCTGGCGCTGAAGCTTTCTTT
CASNSLVAGAEAFF
>TRBJ1-1|.|.|TRBV5-6
TGTGCCAGCAGTTTCTTGGCAGGGAATCGGGTTGAAGCTTTCTTT
CASSFLAGNRVEAFF
>TRBJ2-5|.|.|TRBV27
TGTGCCAGCAGTCCACCCCCCCCCGGGACCCAGTACTTC
CASSPPPPGTQYF
>TRBJ2-4|.|.|TRBV9
TGTGCCAGCAGCGTAACCGACAGTTCCAAAAACATTCAGTACTTC
CASSVTDSSKNIQYF
>TRBJ2-1|.|.|TRBV30
TGTGCCTGGATCCCCCTCGGGAAGGAGATTACCAATGAGCAGTTCTTC
CAWIPLGKEITNEQFF
>TRBJ1-6|.|.|TRBV5-1
TGCGCCAGCAGCTTGGAATTCAGGAATTCACCCCTCCACTTT
CASSLEFRNSPLHF
>TRBJ2-7|TRBD1|.|TRBV2
TGTGCCAGCAGTGAGTGGGTAGGGGGCGGATACGAGCAGCACTTC
CASSEWVGGGYEQHF
>TRBJ2-2|.|few|TRBV27
TGTGCCAGCAGTTTAGGCGGGACCGGGGAGCTGTTTTTT
CASSLGGTGELFF
>TRBJ2-5|TRBD2|.|TRBV25-1
TGTGCCAGCAGTGAGGCAGCGGGGGACGAACAAGAGACCCAGTACTTC
CASSEAAGDEQETQYF
>TRBJ1-2|.|.|TRBV28
TGTGCCAGCAGTCAGGGCCACTATGGCTACACCTTC
CASSQGHYGYTF
>TRBJ1-1|.|.|TRBV4-2
TGTGCCAGCAGCCCCGTCGGAACATGGACAGCGAACACTGAAGCTTTCTTT
CASSPVGTWTANTEAFF
>TRBJ2-1|TRBD2|.|TRBV6-1
TGTGCCAGCAGGCTTAGGACTAGCGGGCAGTTCTTC
CASRLRTSGQFF
>TRBJ1-6|.|.|TRBV16
TGTGCCAGCAGCCGCACTCGGGGGTTTGATTCACCCCTCCACTTT
CASSRTRGFDSPLHF
>TRBJ1-2|TRBD1|.|TRBV5-6
TGTGCCAGCAGCCTGGACAGGAGAGGCTACCCCTTC
CASSLDRRGYPF
>TRBJ2-1|TRBD2|.|TRBV29-1
TGCAGCGGGGGACTAACCGAGCAGTTCTTC
CSGGLTEQFF
>TRBJ1-1|.|.|TRBV27
TGTGCCAGCAGTTTCCATGTTGGCAGCACTGAAGCTTTCTTT
CASSFHVGSTEAFF
>TRBJ1-1|.|.|TRBV4-1
TGCGCCAGCAGCCGGTACGTAGCGAACACTGAAGCTTTCTTT
CASSRYVANTEAFF
>TRBJ1-3|.|.|TRBV4-3
TGCGCCAGCAGCCTGGCGGGGGCTGGAAACACCATATATTTT
CASSLAGAGNTIYF
>TRBJ1-2|.|.|TRBV5-8
TGTGCCAGCAAGTTGGTGGGGGCAGGTGGCTACACCTTC
CASKLVGAGGYTF
>TRBJ1-1|TRBD1|.|TRBV2
TGTGTCACATTACGCGGGACAGGGTCCACTGAAGCTTTCTTT
CVTLRGTGSTEAFF
>TRBJ2-1|.|.|TRBV11-1
TGTGCCAGCAGCTTAATAGGCAGGAACAATGAGCAGTTCTTC
CASSLIGRNNEQFF
>TRBJ1-1|.|.|TRBV30
TGTGCCTGGAGTGGACGTGGGAAAGGGGGATTGGGCACTGAAGCTTTCTTT
CAWSGRGKGGLGTEAFF
>TRBJ1-4|TRBD1|.|TRBV6-1
TGTGCCAGCAGCCAGGCAGGGGGCCTAAATGAAAAACTGTTTTTT
CASSQAGGLNEKLFF